These 25 T cell receptor beta chains originate from one sample sequenced in a study of T cell repertoires in cytomegalovirus infection. A single record per CDR3 protein comes from TCRdb applying MiXCR to the reads. The sample has about 400,000 distinct CDR3 sequences; less than 20% are singletons. Sequencing used PBMCs. These receptors originate from a human donor in good health (CMV status not recorded). Some clones in this sample may be carry-over from other donors' samples.

This clonotype was counted many times. The V and J genes are TRBV6-2 or TRBV6-3 and TRBJ1-1, with D possibly matching TRBD1 (6 bases). Per the germline V gene, CDR1 is MNHEY and CDR2 is SVGEGT. V shed 6 bases and J shed 1 base, with 15 bases lying between them. This CDR3 has 15 amino acids. The CDR3 is CASRSNRVPNTEAFF. For the CDR3, the DNA is TGTGCCAGCAGGTCGAACAGGGTCCCGAACACTGAAGCTTTCTTT.

This clonotype was seen a handful of times. The CDR3 region has the DNA TGTGCCAGCAGTGTTAGAGTCGAAGAGACCCAGTACTTC. Protein product: CASSVRVEETQYF. This chain joins TRBV2 and TRBJ2-5; D is unclear. CDR1 is SNHLY, CDR2 FYNNEI, per germline. Trimming left V 4 bases short and J 3 bases short, with 9 bases between. CDR3 size: 13 residues.

The V gene is TRBV19, the J gene TRBJ1-3; TRBD1 is a possible D gene (5 bases). The V and J ends lost 5 bases and 3 bases respectively, with 8 bases between them. CDR1 LNHDA and CDR2 SQIVND come from the germline V gene (reference sequence). This CDR3 region has 13 residues. The CDR3 spells CASSGGLGNTIYF. In nucleotides, the CDR3 is TGTGCCAGTAGTGGGGGTCTTGGAAACACCATATATTTT. The full variable domain, rest sourced from reference TRBV19 and TRBJ1-3, is DGGITQSPKYLFRKEGQNVTLSCEQNLNHDAMYWYRQDPGQGLRLIYYSQIVNDFQKGDIAEGYSVSREKKESFPLTVTSAQKNPTAFYLCASSGGLGNTIYFGEGSWLTVV.

The V and J genes are TRBV3-1 and TRBJ1-1, with D perhaps matching TRBD1 (5 bases). The CDR3 is 13 amino acids. V dropped 0 bases and J dropped 6 bases, with 8 bases sitting between them. Looked up from germline, CDR1 is LGHDT and CDR2 is YNNKEL (reference sequence). The CDR3 is CASSQDWGPEAFF. The CDR3, as DNA: TGTGCCAGCAGCCAAGATTGGGGCCCTGAAGCTTTCTTT.

The V and J genes are TRBV6-6 and TRBJ1-1; the D is unclear. Between the trimmed V and J ends, which lost 0 bases and 0 bases, there was a span of 8 bases. Germline values: CDR1 MNHNY, CDR2 SVGAGI (reference sequence). The CDR3 runs 15 residues. CDR3 in amino acids: CASSYSRTVNTEAFF. CDR3 in DNA: TGTGCCAGCAGTTACTCGCGGACGGTGAACACTGAAGCTTTCTTT.

This rearrangement joins TRBV28 to TRBJ2-7; 9 positions match TRBD1. This CDR3 region has 15 residues. Per the germline V gene, CDR1 is MDHEN and CDR2 is SYDVKM. V lost 5 bases to trimming and J lost 5 bases; unmatched junction nucleotides: 10. This chain's CDR3 is CASSAPGQGNDEQYF. CDR3 DNA sequence: TGTGCCAGCAGTGCCCCGGGACAGGGTAACGACGAGCAGTACTTC. Based on the CDR3 plus reference TRBV28 and TRBJ2-7, the full variable domain is DVKVTQSSRYLVKRTGEKVFLECVQDMDHENMFWYRQDPGLGLRLIYFSYDVKMKEKGDIPEGYSVSREKKERFSLILESASTNQTSMYLCASSAPGQGNDEQYFGPGTRLTVT.

The rearrangement links TRBV5-5 to TRBJ2-7; D is unresolved. Per the germline V gene, CDR1 is SGHKS and CDR2 is YYEKEE (reference sequence). Trimming cost V 3 bases and J 6 bases, with 19 bases left between them. There are 15 residues in the CDR3. CDR3 nucleotides: TGTGCCAGCAGCTCCTTCCTCGCGATGGATAGCGAGCAGTACTTC. Translated, it gives CASSSFLAMDSEQYF.

This clonotype was counted a few times. The gene calls are TRBV4-3 and TRBJ1-1; D gene uncertain. V lost 4 bases, J lost 5 bases, and 17 bases lay in between. The germline CDR1 and CDR2 sequences are LGHNA and YSLEER. CDR3 length: 15 residues. CDR3 sequence reads: CASSPTTYGVTEAFF. The CDR3 DNA is TGCGCCAGCAGCCCAACTACCTACGGGGTTACTGAAGCTTTCTTT.

This chain links TRBV11-2 with TRBJ2-5; D gene uncertain. The V end lost 5 bases, the J end lost 5 bases, and 21 bases lay between the germline ends. Germline CDR1 SGHAT, CDR2 FQNNGV. CDR3 length: 16 amino acids. In DNA form, the CDR3 reads TGTGCCAGCAGCCTCCCCCGGCGACGAGGTATTGAGACCCAGTACTTC. Its protein is CASSLPRRRGIETQYF.

The rearrangement links TRBV5-1 to TRBJ2-5; no firm D call. Trimming shortened V by 5 bases and J by 5 bases, and 16 bases separated the two germline ends. CDR3 length: 14 amino acids. From germline, CDR1 is SGHRS and CDR2 YFSETQ. In nucleotides, the CDR3 is TGCGCCAGCAGTGTACAGTCGGGTGAGGAGACCCAGTACTTC. Translated: CASSVQSGEETQYF.

The table lists this clonotype with many counts. The rearrangement links TRBV12-3 or TRBV12-4 to TRBJ2-3; 9 positions agree with TRBD2. The V gene end was trimmed by 6 bases and the J gene end by 6 bases; junction bases not matched to a gene: 10. The CDR3 sequence is 15 residues long. CDR3 sequence reads: CASRPGLALGDTQYF. CDR3 DNA sequence: TGTGCCAGCAGGCCGGGACTAGCTCTCGGGGATACGCAGTATTTT.

This clonotype was found many times. This rearrangement joins TRBV7-8 to TRBJ2-7, with D possibly matching TRBD1 (5 bases). The CDR3 runs to 12 residues. Trimming cost V 5 bases and J 6 bases, with 11 bases left between them. Germline-derived CDR1 and CDR2 are SGHVS and FQNEAQ. In DNA, the CDR3 is TGTGCCAGCAGCCACGCAGGGCGCGAGCAGTACTTC. Translation gives CASSHAGREQYF.

A note on this clonotype: A clone one base away is much larger, so this may be a read error. The rearrangement uses TRBV19 and TRBJ2-5; TRBD1 matches at 8 bases. CDR1 is LNHDA, CDR2 SQIVND, per germline (reference sequence). This CDR3 has 13 residues. Written as DNA, the CDR3 is TGTGCCAGTAGTGTAGGACAGGGCGAGACCCTGTACTTC. This translates into CASSVGQGETLYF.

This clonotype appeared many times. J is TRBJ2-7 and V is TRBV7-2; D gene unclear. Trimming cost V 5 bases and J 4 bases, with 9 bases left between them. The CDR3 is made up of 12 amino acids. The germline V gene encodes CDR1 SGHTA and CDR2 FQGNSA. CDR3 residues: CASSLQKYEQYF. The CDR3 DNA reads as TGTGCCAGCAGCCTACAGAAATACGAGCAGTACTTC. The full variable domain, rest sourced from reference TRBV7-2 and TRBJ2-7, is GAGVSQSPSNKVTEKGKDVELRCDPISGHTALYWYRQSLGQGLEFLIYFQGNSAPDKSGLPSDRFSAERTGGSVSTLTIQRTQQEDSAVYLCASSLQKYEQYFGPGTRLTVT.

This clonotype was seen only a few times. The chain recombines TRBV4-1 with TRBJ2-7; D might be TRBD2 (5 bases). Germline V gene data show CDR1 as MGHRA and CDR2 as YSYEKL. The CDR3 totals 15 residues. Trimming cost V 4 bases and J 1 base, with 14 bases left between them. This chain's CDR3 is CASSLKLERSYEQYF. The DNA of the CDR3 is TGCGCCAGCAGCCTAAAACTAGAAAGGTCCTACGAGCAGTACTTC.

The table lists this clonotype with a few counts. CDR3 protein: CASSRTGERGSIQYF. CDR3 bases: TGTGCCAGCAGCAGGACAGGGGAAAGGGGGAGCATTCAGTACTTC. This chain connects TRBV5-6 to TRBJ2-4; the match to TRBD1 covers 9 bases. Trimming took 4 bases from V and 9 from J; bases not matched to a gene: 11. This CDR3 is built from 15 residues. Germline CDR1 and CDR2: SGHDT and YYEEEE.

The genes are TRBV19 and TRBJ2-7; tentatively, D is TRBD1 (6 bases). The CDR3 is made up of 15 amino acids. CDR1 and CDR2 from the germline V gene are LNHDA and SQIVND (reference sequence). The V end was cut by 3 bases, the J end by 3 bases, with 15 bases between. CDR3 in amino acids: CASSIRDNFRYEQYF. The CDR3 nucleotides read TGTGCCAGTAGTATTCGGGACAACTTTCGCTACGAGCAGTACTTC.

The chain couples TRBV10-3 to TRBJ1-2; 10 bases are shared with TRBD1. The CDR3 has 15 residues. Germline assignment: CDR1 ENHRY and CDR2 SYGVKD. Germline trimming cut 5 bases from V and 3 bases from J; bases unmatched to any gene: 6. Written as DNA, the CDR3 is TGTGCCATCAGTACAGACAGGGGGCGCGACTATGGCTACACCTTC. Its translation is CAISTDRGRDYGYTF.

This clonotype was picked up a small number of times. V and J are TRBV7-8 and TRBJ2-7; the D gene is possibly TRBD2 (5 bases). Deletions cut 5 bases from V and 7 bases from J, with 18 bases between. The CDR3 extends over 14 amino acids. Germline V gives CDR1 SGHVS, CDR2 FQNEAQ. The CDR3 spells CASSPGRGTREQYF. CDR3 nucleotide sequence: TGTGCCAGCAGCCCGGGCCGGGGAACGAGGGAGCAGTACTTC.

This clonotype has a handful of counts. The V call is TRBV4-3, the J call TRBJ2-7; 8 bases map to TRBD2. This CDR3 contains 15 residues. CDR1 LGHNA and CDR2 YSLEER come from the germline V gene. V was pared by 0 bases and J by 3 bases, with 4 bases of the junction left unmatched. The CDR3 sequence: CASSQELAVIYEQYF. The CDR3 DNA reads as TGCGCCAGCAGCCAAGAACTAGCGGTGATCTACGAGCAGTACTTC.

The table lists this clonotype with a few counts. This chain uses TRBV2 with TRBJ1-5; the D gene is possibly TRBD1 (6 bases). The V end lost 6 bases, the J end lost 4 bases, and 13 bases lay between the germline ends. The CDR3 totals 14 residues. Germline V lookup: CDR1 SNHLY, CDR2 FYNNEI. The CDR3 spells CASRRDNPNQPQHF. CDR3 sequence (DNA): TGTGCCAGCAGACGGGACAACCCAAATCAGCCCCAGCATTTT.

This clonotype showed up many times. This rearrangement joins TRBV7-2 to TRBJ2-1; D gene unclear. The CDR3 sequence is 14 residues long. The germline V gene encodes CDR1 SGHTA and CDR2 FQGNSA. The V and J ends lost 5 bases and 8 bases respectively, with 16 bases between them. In DNA form, the CDR3 reads TGTGCCAGCAGCCTTGGGCAGTTTGTCTATGAGCAGTTCTTC. It translates to CASSLGQFVYEQFF. The full variable domain, in which reference TRBV7-2 and TRBJ2-1 provide the parts outside the CDR3, is GAGVSQSPSNKVTEKGKDVELRCDPISGHTALYWYRQSLGQGLEFLIYFQGNSAPDKSGLPSDRFSAERTGGSVSTLTIQRTQQEDSAVYLCASSLGQFVYEQFFGPGTRLTVL.

Only one count was recorded for this clonotype. The CDR3 nucleotides read TGCGCCAGAAGGCGTACAGGGGGCAGGGCTGAAAAACTGTTTTTT. Encoded protein: CARRRTGGRAEKLFF. The rearrangement joins TRBV5-1 to TRBJ1-4; 9 nucleotides line up with TRBD1. J lost 7 bases, V lost 8 bases, and 12 bases had no gene match. The CDR3 sequence is 15 residues long. Looked up from germline, CDR1 is SGHRS and CDR2 is YFSETQ.

Notes on this clonotype: Being one base from a much bigger clone, this may be a read error. The V and J genes are TRBV12-3 or TRBV12-4 and TRBJ2-3; 7 nucleotides agree with TRBD2. The V gene end was trimmed by 6 bases and the J gene end by 1 base; junction bases not matched to a gene: 7. There are 15 residues in the CDR3. The CDR3 reads CASRLIAGRTDTQYF. The CDR3, as DNA: TGTGCCAGCAGGTTAATAGCGGGCCGCACAGATACGCAGTATTTT.

This clonotype turned up a few times. This sequence joins TRBV12-3 or TRBV12-4 and TRBJ1-1; 7 bases match TRBD1. V lost 7 bases to trimming and J lost 1 base; unmatched junction nucleotides: 9. The CDR3 sequence is 15 residues long. For the CDR3, the DNA is TGTGCCAGCAAAGTAATCCGGACAGGGAACACTGAAGCTTTCTTT. This gives the protein CASKVIRTGNTEAFF.